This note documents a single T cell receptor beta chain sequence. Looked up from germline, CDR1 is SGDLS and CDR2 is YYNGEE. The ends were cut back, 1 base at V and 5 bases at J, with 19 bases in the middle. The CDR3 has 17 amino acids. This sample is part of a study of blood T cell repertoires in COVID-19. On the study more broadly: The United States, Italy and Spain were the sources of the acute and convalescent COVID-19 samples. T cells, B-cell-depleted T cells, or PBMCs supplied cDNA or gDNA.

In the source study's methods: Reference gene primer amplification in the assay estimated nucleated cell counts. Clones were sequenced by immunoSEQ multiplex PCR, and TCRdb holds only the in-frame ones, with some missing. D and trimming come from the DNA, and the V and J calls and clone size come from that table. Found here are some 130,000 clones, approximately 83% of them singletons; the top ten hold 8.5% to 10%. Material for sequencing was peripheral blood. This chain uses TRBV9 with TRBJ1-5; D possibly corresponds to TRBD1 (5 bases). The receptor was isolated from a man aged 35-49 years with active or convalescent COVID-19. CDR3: CASSVIARTRGDQPQHF. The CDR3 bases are TGTGCCAGCAGCGTAATCGCCCGGACAAGAGGAGATCAGCCCCAGCATTTT.